The 14 T cell receptor beta chains given below trace back to one sample, sequenced in a study of shared T cell receptors in the human thymus. Libraries were prepared by immunoSEQ multiplex PCR; TCRdb keeps only in-frame clonotypes and omits some of them. The sample yields some 640,000 clones, approximately 89% seen once. The sample was also reused in another study, on human thymus T cells.

The sample taken for sequencing was thymocytes. All receptors come from a boy under three years old with a congenital heart defect.

The CDR3 region is CASSHRDSTIYF. The CDR3 nucleotides are TGTGCCAGCAGCCACAGGGATAGCACCATATATTTT. The genes are TRBV7-2 and TRBJ1-3; D might be TRBD1 (6 bases). Trimming stripped 5 bases from V and 9 bases from J, with 11 bases between. The CDR3 runs to 12 residues. CDR1 and CDR2 from the germline V gene are SGHTA and FQGNSA.

The chain has TRBV6-5 and TRBJ2-7, with TRBD1 as a possible D gene (5 bases). Per the germline V gene, CDR1 is MNHEY and CDR2 is SVGAGI. The V end was cut by 4 bases, the J end by 2 bases, with 15 bases between. The CDR3 spans 15 residues. CDR3 sequence: CASSFGLDRTYEQYF. The CDR3 nucleotides read TGTGCCAGCAGTTTTGGCCTCGACAGAACCTACGAGCAGTACTTC.

The gene calls are TRBV4-1 and TRBJ1-4; D not certain. This CDR3 contains 15 residues. Germline V gives CDR1 MGHRA, CDR2 YSYEKL. The V and J ends lost 0 bases and 5 bases respectively, with 10 bases between them. The CDR3 loop reads CASSQEGRPNEKLFF. For the CDR3, the DNA is TGCGCCAGCAGCCAAGAGGGCCGGCCGAATGAAAAACTGTTTTTT.

V usage is TRBV28 and J usage is TRBJ1-2; D is unclear. Trimming cost V 3 bases and J 2 bases, with 7 bases left between them. The germline V gene has CDR1 MDHEN and CDR2 SYDVKM. This CDR3 spans 13 amino acids. This CDR3 reads CASSFPGNYGYTF. In nucleotides, the CDR3 is TGTGCCAGCAGTTTCCCCGGGAACTATGGCTACACCTTC.

This clone appeared once. Here the CDR3 DNA reads TGTGCCAGCAGTCTAGATCCAGGGACAGGGGTCTTATACGAGCAGTACTTC. Its protein is CASSLDPGTGVLYEQYF. The chain has TRBV28 and TRBJ2-7; 10 nucleotides match TRBD1. The CDR3 length is 17 residues. With V trimmed by 5 bases and J by 4 bases, 14 bases remained unmatched. Germline assignment: CDR1 MDHEN and CDR2 SYDVKM.

This rearrangement joins TRBV2 to TRBJ1-5; tentatively, D is TRBD1 (5 bases). Germline values: CDR1 SNHLY, CDR2 FYNNEI. The CDR3 loop spans 15 amino acids. Trimming pared 4 bases from V and 3 bases from J, leaving 13 bases between. The CDR3 loop is CASSAGDGLNQPQHF. In nucleotides, the CDR3 is TGTGCCAGCAGTGCGGGGGACGGGCTCAATCAGCCCCAGCATTTT.

In DNA, the CDR3 is TGTGCCTCCAGGGGGCCCTACAATGAGCAGTTCTTC. Its protein is CASRGPYNEQFF. The V and J genes are TRBV6-5 and TRBJ2-1, with 8 bases aligning to TRBD1. The germline V gene has CDR1 MNHEY and CDR2 SVGAGI. CDR3 length equals 12 residues. Unmatched junction bases numbered 2, after V lost 11 bases and J lost 2 bases.

The gene calls are TRBV4-1 and TRBJ2-3; D remains ambiguous. Germline CDR1 is MGHRA and CDR2 is YSYEKL. The CDR3 contains 13 residues. The V end lost 4 bases, the J end lost 4 bases, and 9 bases lay between the germline ends. CDR3 sequence (DNA): TGCGCCAGCAGCCCCCCTCGTCCAGATACGCAGTATTTT. Translated, it gives CASSPPRPDTQYF.

This chain links TRBV5-6 with TRBJ1-6; 8 nucleotides align to TRBD1. Germline values: CDR1 SGHDT, CDR2 YYEEEE. The CDR3 consists of 14 residues. J gave up 8 bases and V 3 bases, and 4 bases lay outside the gene matches. The CDR3 DNA reads TGTGCCAGCAGCTCCCGGGACAGGTATTCACCCCTCCACTTT. Its protein product is CASSSRDRYSPLHF. The whole variable domain, remainder taken from reference TRBV5-6 and TRBJ1-6, is DAGVTQSPTHLIKTRGQQVTLRCSPKSGHDTVSWYQQALGQGPQFIFQYYEEEERQRGNFPDRFSGHQFPNYSSELNVNALLLGDSALYLCASSSRDRYSPLHFGNGTRLTVT.

The chain combines TRBV5-6 with TRBJ1-1; D remains ambiguous. CDR3 length equals 14 residues. Trimming removed 0 bases at V and 0 bases at J, with 6 bases between. The germline V gene encodes CDR1 SGHDT and CDR2 YYEEEE. The CDR3 DNA sequence: TGTGCCAGCAGCTTGGACACTATGAACACTGAAGCTTTCTTT. Translated: CASSLDTMNTEAFF.

This chain uses TRBV5-6 with TRBJ2-1, with 9 bases that match TRBD2. Germline V gene lookup returns CDR1 SGHDT and CDR2 YYEEEE. V was pared by 0 bases and J by 6 bases, with 10 bases of the junction left unmatched. The CDR3 has 17 amino acids. The CDR3 protein is CASSLGYGTSQGNEQFF. CDR3 sequence (DNA): TGTGCCAGCAGCTTGGGTTATGGGACTAGCCAGGGCAATGAGCAGTTCTTC. Full variable domain (missing parts from reference TRBV5-6 and TRBJ2-1): DAGVTQSPTHLIKTRGQQVTLRCSPKSGHDTVSWYQQALGQGPQFIFQYYEEEERQRGNFPDRFSGHQFPNYSSELNVNALLLGDSALYLCASSLGYGTSQGNEQFFGPGTRLTVL.

This chain links TRBV28 with TRBJ2-2; a possible D gene is TRBD1 (6 bases). Trimming stripped 6 bases from V and 3 bases from J, with 17 bases between. The CDR3 runs to 16 residues. The germline V gene encodes CDR1 MDHEN and CDR2 SYDVKM. The CDR3 nucleotides are TGTGCCAGCAGCTTCCCAGGGGATGACGACACCGGGGAGCTGTTTTTT. It encodes CASSFPGDDDTGELFF. Full variable domain (missing parts from reference TRBV28 and TRBJ2-2): DVKVTQSSRYLVKRTGEKVFLECVQDMDHENMFWYRQDPGLGLRLIYFSYDVKMKEKGDIPEGYSVSREKKERFSLILESASTNQTSMYLCASSFPGDDDTGELFFGEGSRLTVL.

This clone is a singleton in its sample. This chain uses TRBV29-1 with TRBJ2-3; 10 positions match TRBD2. Germline V gene data show CDR1 as SQVTM and CDR2 as ANQGSEA. This CDR3 is built from 17 residues. V trimming: 4 bases; J trimming: 5 bases; junction bases outside the gene matches: 15. DNA of the CDR3: TGCAGCGTTGCGTTTACGTCTAGCGGGAGTAGGAGAGATACGCAGTATTTT. It encodes CSVAFTSSGSRRDTQYF.

CDR3 protein: CASSAAGLGLETQYF. The DNA of the CDR3 is TGTGCCAGCAGTGCAGCGGGGTTGGGGCTAGAGACCCAGTACTTC. The V call is TRBV6-1, the J call TRBJ2-5; 7 bases match TRBD2. Germline V gene sequence: CDR1 MNHNS, CDR2 SASEGT. Trimming removed 4 bases from V and 4 bases from J; junction bases left unmatched: 9. This CDR3 contains 15 residues.